One T cell receptor (beta chain) is described in this entry. Its cognate antigen has yet to be identified. Nothing much larger sits one base from this clone, and base qualities are not available. The cohort consisted of 600 or so healthy bone marrow donors. At the time of sampling, all cohort members were nominally healthy, though unrecorded immune exposures were likely present. The donor was CMV seropositive and was included in the group of 300 or so seropositive cohort members. A peripheral blood sample was provided by each donor, and peripheral blood mononuclear cells were used for TCR beta sequencing. Genomic DNA was extracted from the blood cell samples with the Qiagen DNeasy Blood Extraction Kit. The data are from a study of cytomegalovirus exposure and HLA in healthy donors (dated by TCRdb to between 2016 and 2019). Broadly, across the study: An earlier analysis of approximately 640 of the donors reported approximately 300 Gb of sequence data and around 120 million unique TCR beta sequences from about 179 million T cells. An early release that covered around 590 HLA-typed donors contained approximately 300 gigabases of sequencing data and about 84 million unique TCR sequences. Among the roughly 400 genotyped donors, 81% belonged to the genetic ancestry cluster associated with self-reported Caucasian donors. The aim of the study was to test whether cataloging public T cell receptors could identify signatures of past pathogen exposure. The study used immunosequencing to profile the T cell repertoires of approximately 650 subjects and linked those repertoires to cytomegalovirus serostatus. In addition to the first cohort of 666 subjects, a separate validation cohort of 120 different subjects was used. To predict cytomegalovirus infection status, the study brought together high-throughput TCR immunosequencing, statistical association of individual TCRs with disease status, and machine learning. To study patterns of TCR occurrence, a later analysis re-analyzed previously published TCR beta repertoires from 500 to 850 donors and added high-resolution HLA genotyping. In the later analysis, no new phenotypic data were used to find candidate immune exposures; instead, reliance was placed on TCR beta sequences and their occurrence across donors. In an earlier analysis of more than 550 of the donors, high-throughput TCR beta sequencing was used to judge whether each TCR beta V gene segment behaved as functional or pseudogenic. Donor age, sex, ethnicity and CMV serostatus were collected together with the repertoire data. A later genetic analysis took genome-wide SNP genotypes for 398 of the 666 donors and used that subset as a discovery cohort. Every discovery cohort repertoire had been produced on one sequencing platform. Class I and class II HLA loci were covered by the typing at four-digit resolution. The number of donors typed differed by locus, with roughly 620-630 for A, B, C, DRB1 and DQB1, roughly 520 for DQA1, over 600 for DPA1, and over 400 for DPB1. Four or five DR-DQ haplotypes were handled as single units for association and clustering, since linkage in the cohort was strong. Among about 410 genotyped donors of the cohort, an average of about 220,000 unique TCR beta nucleotide sequences was sequenced per donor, of which approximately 18% were non-productive. Beyond this particular receptor, the publication reports: Linkage disequilibrium might explain the correlated functional status among segregating V segments, but an unknown experimental factor could not be ruled out. The study gave a list of 150 to 200 TCR beta chains associated with cytomegalovirus. Cytomegalovirus status was reported to be diagnosed by the classifier with high specificity and sensitivity in both the original and validation cohorts. According to a later analysis, TCR association rates differed among HLA loci, with DRB1 alleles showing the most associated TCRs and HLA-C alleles showing the fewest. The authors suggested that the approach could potentially be extended to other disease states and immunological phenotypes. Specific HLA alleles were associated with 15,000 to 20,000 TCR beta sequences at a false discovery rate of 0.05 in a later analysis. A later genetic analysis reported fewer N-insertions in productive TCRs among donors in an Asian-associated ancestry cluster than the roughly 700-donor mean. The only immune exposure information available for the cohort was CMV serostatus. Because some donors lacked HLA typing at each locus, the association tests relied only on the typed subset. The presence/absence analyses assumed that sequencing depth was roughly uniform across donors, and that assumption may not be true. In vitro tests confirmed that a few of the cytomegalovirus-associated TCR beta chains recognize cytomegalovirus antigens. Across donors, most TCR sequences were observed very rarely, whereas some public TCRs were present in many individuals. Most CMV-associated TCR beta chains appeared to be HLA-restricted in a later analysis, and the HLA associations seemed to be driven largely by CMV exposure. A further reported finding was that TCR beta sequences accurately predicted the HLA-A and HLA-B alleles for most subjects in the first cohort. When HLA alleles, especially DR and DQ, strongly co-occurred, TCR associations were difficult to assign to individual alleles. In an earlier analysis of approximately 590 of the donors, most TCR beta V segments were observed in productive rearrangements about 87% or about 30% of the time, broadly matching IMGT annotations. In a later analysis, HLA-associated TCR beta chains showed more clonal expansion and lower generation probabilities than non-associated chains that were equally common. An association between a missense DCLRE1C variant and V-gene and J-gene trimming of TCR beta chains was found in a later genetic analysis and replicated in an independent cohort. The cohort was sequenced for TCR beta chains only, and without alpha or paired-chain data the features that could be detected were limited. Some IMGT-functional V segments, including TRBV6-2 and TRBV6-3, could not be distinguished by the 87-base-pair reads and were therefore excluded. A cluster of highly shared sequence variants was judged likely to represent a technical artifact of the sequencing pipeline. A later analysis reported that several top co-occurrence clusters appeared linked to parvovirus B19, influenza, CMV and Epstein-Barr virus. The earlier analysis of 587 of the donors excluded some 15 rarely observed V segments, including chromosome 9 orphons, because counts were too low.

Receptors were amplified or captured by the immunoSEQ multiplex PCR assay. For the multiplex PCR, a mixture combining 60 forward primers for TCR Vbeta segments and 13 reverse primers for TCR Jbeta segments was used. The CDR3 region of rearranged TCR beta genes was amplified from genomic DNA by a multiplex PCR assay. Amplified TCR beta libraries were sequenced as 87-base-pair reads on the Illumina HiSeq System. The published analysis was carried out like this. A later analysis tallied tens of millions of unique TCR beta chains across the 610 or so repertoires, and roughly 11 million of those chains were shared by two or more donors. Raw reads were error-corrected and collapsed into unique sequences by a nearest-neighbor algorithm in which closely related sequences were merged to remove PCR and sequencing errors. CDR3 sequences were aligned to IMGT reference sequences to assign V, D and J gene segments. For a sequence to be retained, a match of at least six nucleotides was required to both a V gene segment and a J gene segment. A rearrangement counted as productive if the CDR3 had no stop codons and remained in frame with V and J, and every other rearrangement counted as non-productive. CDR3 was defined by IMGT convention, running from the second conserved V-encoded cysteine to the conserved J-encoded phenylalanine. The earlier analysis of approximately 500 of the donors excluded sequences that lacked an unambiguous match to a single V gene segment. An earlier analysis of 450 to 650 of the donors called V segments functional above 56.7% productive rearrangements and segregating when the between-donor standard deviation exceeded 5%. A statistical classification framework was developed to diagnose cytomegalovirus status using the catalog of TCR beta chain sequences. In a later analysis, TCR nucleotide sequences were compared against IMGT/GENE-DB human TR gene sequences so that V and J genes could be assigned. Using the TCRdist pipeline, a later analysis assigned CDR3 sequences along with most-parsimonious VDJ recombination scenarios. A later analysis defined each TCR beta chain by its CDR3 amino acid sequence plus V-gene family, and excluded reads lacking a unique V-gene family. In a later analysis, fewer than 650 highly shared, low-generation-probability nucleotide sequences were removed to address suspected cross-contamination and a sequencing artifact. A later analysis calculated a clonal expansion index for each public chain from normalized within-repertoire ranks of inferred template counts. A later analysis computed generation probabilities with a VDJ recombination model fitted to out-of-frame rearrangements, and checked the results against IGoR. In a later analysis, hypergeometric tests were used to score TCR-TCR, TCR-HLA and TCR-CMV co-occurrence, with a repertoire-size bias correction applied to TCR pairs. In a later analysis, false discovery rates were estimated by permuting HLA or CMV assignments 20 times. A later analysis grouped co-occurring TCRs with DBSCAN, adding TCRdist sequence similarity when clustering within HLA-allele-positive subsets. Repertoires with fewer than 30,000 or more than 120,000 public chains, plus five repertoires with anomalous nucleotide sharing, were excluded from co-occurrence clustering. Sourced from immuneACCESS, this table was stored by TCRdb with only in-frame sequences that have V and J called. A share of the clones is absent; for the studies checked, an unresolved V gene accounts for under half, and the remainder has no known explanation. V and J calls and clone size are those listed in that table; D and trimming were worked out from the DNA. Counted in this sample were some 180,000 clones; less than 90% of them appeared once. In total, the top ten clones hold about 1.4% of the sample.

Sequences PRHDT (CDR1) and FYEKMQ (CDR2) are obtained from the germline V gene (reference sequence). Deletion took 5 bases off V and 6 bases off J, with a span of 14 bases between the germline ends. The CDR3 numbers 14 residues from cysteine through phenylalanine. Only the CDR3 part of the read is kept: 42 bases, read in frame from the first base. The sample comprised PBMCs. This receptor chain uses TRBV13 and TRBJ2-1; matching of 6 bases hints at TRBD2 as the D gene. The sequence was obtained from a girl aged 5 to 17 in good health and CMV-seropositive. CDR3 region: CASSNKGLFNEQFF. Read as DNA, the sequence is TGTGCCAGCAGCAACAAGGGACTTTTCAATGAGCAGTTCTTC.